A single sample gave rise to the 12 T cell receptor beta chains below, sequenced in a study of T cells of healthy individuals. TCRdb redid the calling of the 5' RACE reads with MiXCR, one entry per CDR3 protein. The sample records over 95,000 distinct CDR3 sequences, 15% to 20% being singletons. Receptor source: a human donor in good health.

This clonotype was found many times. The chain recombines TRBV7-2 with TRBJ1-5; D perhaps matches TRBD1 (6 bases). Trimming pared 3 bases from V and 4 bases from J, leaving 13 bases between. The CDR3 covers 15 residues. The germline V gene has CDR1 SGHTA and CDR2 FQGNSA. The CDR3 DNA reads TGTGCCAGCAGCTTTGGGGGGGCCGAAAATCAGCCCCAGCATTTT. It specifies CASSFGGAENQPQHF.

This clonotype came up many times. The chain recombines TRBV20-1 with TRBJ2-4, with 14 bases fitting TRBD2. CDR1 is DFQATT and CDR2 is SNEGSKA in the germline V gene (reference sequence). With 3 bases clipped from V and 0 bases from J, the junction kept 13 bases outside the gene matches. The CDR3 contains 20 residues. The CDR3 DNA is TGCAGTGCTAGCCCCGGGACTAGCGGGAGTTGGGCCATAGCCAAAAACATTCAGTACTTC. This codes for CSASPGTSGSWAIAKNIQYF.

The sample holds a few counts of this clonotype. V usage is TRBV5-8 and J usage is TRBJ2-5; 7 nucleotides line up with TRBD2. This CDR3 has 15 amino acids. With V trimmed by 4 bases and J by 0 bases, 6 bases remained unmatched. Germline V gene sequence: CDR1 SGHTS, CDR2 YDEGEE. Here the CDR3 DNA reads TGTGCCAGCAGCGGCCTAGCGGTTTACCAAGAGACCCAGTACTTC. Translating it yields CASSGLAVYQETQYF.

This clonotype was counted ten times or more. Here the CDR3 DNA reads TGCAGCGTTACAATGAACACTGAAGCTTTCTTT. Amino acids: CSVTMNTEAFF. The chain employs TRBV29-1 and TRBJ1-1; D remains unclear. Germline-derived CDR1 and CDR2 are SQVTM and ANQGSEA. The CDR3 has 11 residues. V was pared by 5 bases and J by 0 bases, with 4 bases between.

V usage is TRBV25-1 and J usage is TRBJ1-2, with D hard to call. The CDR3 is made up of 11 amino acids. CDR1 is MGHDK and CDR2 is SYGVNS in the germline V gene. V shed 2 bases and J shed 2 bases, with 0 bases lying between them. This CDR3 is CASSENYGYTF. CDR3 nucleotide sequence: TGTGCCAGCAGTGAAAACTATGGCTACACCTTC.

This clonotype showed up just a few times. The chain has TRBV6-6 and TRBJ2-3; TRBD2 is a possible D gene (5 bases). CDR1 and CDR2 (germline): MNHNY, SVGAGI (reference sequence). V lost 7 bases and J lost 2, with 10 bases in between. CDR3 length equals 13 residues. The CDR3 nucleotides are TGTGCCAGCATTGGCGGGTTCACAGATACGCAGTATTTT. Encoded protein: CASIGGFTDTQYF.

This clonotype was seen only a few times. The genes are TRBV7-9 and TRBJ2-7; D may be TRBD2 (6 bases). Germline CDR1 and CDR2: SEHNR and FQNEAQ (reference sequence). This CDR3 is built from 17 residues. Between the trimmed V and J ends, which lost 2 bases and 4 bases, there was a span of 21 bases. CDR3 in amino acids: CASSLPPGASGRYEQYF. CDR3 bases: TGTGCCAGCAGCTTACCCCCGGGAGCCTCCGGAAGGTACGAGCAGTACTTC. The full variable domain, with the rest looked up from reference TRBV7-9 and TRBJ2-7, is DTGVSQNPRHKITKRGQNVTFRCDPISEHNRLYWYRQTLGQGPEFLTYFQNEAQLEKSRLLSDRFSAERPKGSFSTLEIQRTEQGDSAMYLCASSLPPGASGRYEQYFGPGTRLTVT.

In this sample, this clonotype turned up many times. The rearrangement joins TRBV29-1 to TRBJ1-5; 7 bases map to TRBD1. The CDR3 covers 13 residues. CDR1 is SQVTM, CDR2 ANQGSEA, per germline. With V trimmed by 7 bases and J by 3 bases, 6 bases remained unmatched. The CDR3, as DNA: TGCAGCGCTGCCCAGGGGGTCAATCAGCCCCAGCATTTT. It codes for CSAAQGVNQPQHF.

The chain recombines TRBV6-2 or TRBV6-3 with TRBJ2-3; D uncertain. The CDR3 has 17 residues. V dropped 2 bases and J dropped 2 bases, with 17 bases sitting between them. Germline CDR1 and CDR2: MNHEY and SVGEGT. Here the CDR3 reads CASSYNFVHGNTDTQYF. CDR3 in DNA: TGTGCCAGCAGTTACAATTTCGTTCACGGAAACACAGATACGCAGTATTTT.

This clonotype was counted between two and nine times. This chain joins TRBV6-2 or TRBV6-3 and TRBJ2-3; D remains ambiguous. Germline V CDR1 and CDR2: MNHEY, SVGEGT. The CDR3 covers 12 residues. V lost 3 bases, J lost 5 bases, and 6 bases lay in between. DNA of the CDR3: TGTGCCAGCAGTTATCGTCGAGATACGCAGTATTTT. Protein sequence: CASSYRRDTQYF.

This clonotype has ten or more counts. V is TRBV19 and J is TRBJ2-1; TRBD2 agrees at 11 bases. This CDR3 has 18 residues. In germline, CDR1 is LNHDA, CDR2 SQIVND (reference sequence). V was clipped by 0 bases and J by 0 bases; unmatched bases: 4. The chain's CDR3 is CASSIDASGGSSYNEQFF. The DNA of the CDR3 is TGTGCCAGTAGTATAGATGCTAGCGGGGGGAGCTCCTACAATGAGCAGTTCTTC.

The rearrangement joins TRBV7-9 to TRBJ1-5; no clear D gene. Looked up from germline, CDR1 is SEHNR and CDR2 is FQNEAQ (reference sequence). Trimming shortened V by 5 bases and J by 6 bases, and 17 bases separated the two germline ends. There are 15 residues in the CDR3. This CDR3 is CASSNMGVGGQPQHF. CDR3 coding DNA: TGTGCCAGCAGCAACATGGGTGTCGGAGGTCAGCCCCAGCATTTT.